This record looks at one T cell receptor beta chain sequence and its context. The antigen remains undetermined. The sample comes from a study of T cells expressing NK-cell markers. In the study overall: There were seven HCMV-seropositive donors and one seronegative donor among the eight sequenced. Points from the study as a whole: More than 5 donors carried dominant NKG2C+ clonotypes that made up roughly 1.0-7.0% of their CD8+ T cells.

TCRdb reanalyzed the 5' RACE reads and collapses them to one entry per CDR3 protein, without DNA. The listing records about 430,000 distinct CDR3 sequences. The CDR3 is made up of 14 amino acids. Germline CDR1 and CDR2: LNHNV and YYDKDF (reference sequence). Material for sequencing was blood T cells: a sorted CD56 or NKG2C T cell subset, CD4+ or CD8+ T cells, or bulk PBMC T cells (not recorded which). The rearrangement links TRBV15 to TRBJ2-2; TCRdb gives TRBD1 as the D gene, but with no DNA this cannot be confirmed. The source is a woman aged 45 to 65 in good health. The CDR3 is CATSLRQGPGELFF.